The entry that follows covers one TCR beta chain sequence. This CDR3 comprises 15 residues. CDR1 is LNHDA, CDR2 SQIVND, per germline (reference sequence). V was pared by 3 bases and J by 2 bases, with 14 bases between. TCRdb re-analyzed the PCR reads using MiXCR. The sample comprises over 40,000 clones, more than 20% of which are singletons, and about 3.3% rests with the top ten. These data come from a study of metastatic and nonmetastatic thyroid tumors. Whole-study context: Comparison of repertoires was carried out across blood and tumor or nodule tissue from malignant and benign thyroid patients.

Not a single patient had been given any form of treatment at any point before undergoing thyroid surgery. The source material was blood. The TCR sequence derives from a male donor with papillary thyroid cancer or a benign thyroid nodule (not recorded which). Some clones in this sample may be carry-over from other donors' samples. The chain uses TRBV19 and TRBJ2-7; D remains unclear. The CDR3 sequence is CASSIPGGAAYEQYF. The CDR3 DNA reads TGTGCCAGTAGTATCCCAGGCGGCGCGGCCTACGAGCAGTACTTC.